This T cell receptor (beta chain) was observed in a study of blood T cell repertoires in COVID-19 (dated by TCRdb to about 2020). About the full investigation: Samples from collaborators originated in the United States, Italy and Spain and spanned both the acute and convalescent phases of COVID-19. The prospective study material was composed of cDNA or gDNA derived from T cells, B-cell-depleted T cells, or PBMCs. Subjects who had been exposed to COVID-19, were actively infected with it, or had recovered from it provided the deeply sampled blood TCRbeta repertoires that made up the dataset. The repertoires were released in a freely available public database intended as a resource for research on the immune response to SARS-CoV-2. Samples came from the ongoing ImmuneRACE study (first 160 participants) plus 1,254 subjects from 6 global collaborators. A de-identified subject ID, COVID-19 status, age in years and sex were almost always included in the sample metadata. HLA class I and class II types, where available, came from metadata supplied by the sample provider rather than from assay-based typing.

V has 3 bases trimmed and J has 10 bases trimmed; junction bases matching no gene number 10. The CDR3, from cysteine to phenylalanine, totals 13 residues. Solely the CDR3 DNA is kept, with 39 bases framed from the first base. CDR1 and CDR2 are read off the germline V gene as SQVTM and ANQGSEA. TCRbeta CDR3 regions were amplified from genomic DNA using the immunoSEQ Assay, a bias-controlled multiplex PCR. Turning to the authors' computational methods: Within the assay, amplification of reference gene primers was used to estimate how many nucleated cells each sample contained. Sequence reads were collapsed and filtered to measure the absolute abundance of every unique TCRbeta CDR3 rearrangement. For each sample, productive Simpson clonality was calculated as the square root of Simpson's diversity index over productive rearrangements. Entries here come from immuneACCESS through TCRdb and include only in-frame sequences with V and J called. Some clones fail to appear in such tables; in the studies checked, an unresolved V gene covers under half of the shortfall, and the cause of the remainder is unknown. That table furnishes V, J and clone size, whereas the DNA furnished D and trimming. The sample profile shows around 130,000 clones; roughly nine tenths of them were found once. The biggest ten clones account for about 3.5% of the sample.

Notes on this clone: Its cognate antigen has yet to be identified. Base qualities are missing; no much larger clone stands one base away.

The paper as a whole reports these results and caveats: How much clinical and demographic metadata was included differed by source and by participant, and the metadata was provided uncurated.

The collaborating institutions used their own protocols to collect whole blood in K2EDTA tubes. Collaborator samples were shipped for TCRbeta analysis as frozen whole blood, isolated PBMCs, or DNA extracted from either sample type. The receptor's source is a man over 45 with active COVID-19. The rearrangement combines TRBV29-1 with TRBJ1-2; 8 middle bases align to TRBD1. Sequenced input: peripheral blood. The CDR3: CSVDRGRYRDYTF. The bases are TGCAGCGTTGACAGGGGGCGGTATAGGGACTACACCTTC. When the CDR3 is completed using the reference TRBV29-1 and TRBJ1-2 genes on either side, the full variable domain is SAVISQKPSRDICQRGTSLTIQCQVDSQVTMMFWYRQQPGQSLTLIATANQGSEATYESGFVIDKFPISRPNLTFSTLTVSNMSPEDSSIYLCSVDRGRYRDYTFGSGTRLTVV.